Given below is one T cell receptor beta chain in context. Its antigen remains unidentified. The entry originates in a study of cytomegalovirus exposure and HLA in healthy donors. Study-wide results and limits: Per a prior analysis, the majority of TCR beta V segments were productive roughly 90% or roughly 30% of the time.

The CDR3 extends over 15 amino acids. Germline-derived CDR1 and CDR2 are MDHEN and SYDVKM. V lost 2 bases and J 0 bases, leaving 10 bases between the germline ends. The PCR made use of 60 Vbeta and 13 Jbeta primers. This table comes from immunoSEQ multiplex PCR, and its TCRdb copy is limited to in-frame clones, with some not included. Found here are about 70,000 clones, roughly 81% of them singletons; the top ten hold around 10%. Source material: PBMCs. The chain recombines TRBV28 with TRBJ1-1; D is uncertain. The sequence was obtained from a human donor in good health. The CDR3 region has the DNA TGTGCCAGCAGTTTACCCCCTACAGTGAACACTGAAGCTTTCTTT. This gives the protein CASSLPPTVNTEAFF.